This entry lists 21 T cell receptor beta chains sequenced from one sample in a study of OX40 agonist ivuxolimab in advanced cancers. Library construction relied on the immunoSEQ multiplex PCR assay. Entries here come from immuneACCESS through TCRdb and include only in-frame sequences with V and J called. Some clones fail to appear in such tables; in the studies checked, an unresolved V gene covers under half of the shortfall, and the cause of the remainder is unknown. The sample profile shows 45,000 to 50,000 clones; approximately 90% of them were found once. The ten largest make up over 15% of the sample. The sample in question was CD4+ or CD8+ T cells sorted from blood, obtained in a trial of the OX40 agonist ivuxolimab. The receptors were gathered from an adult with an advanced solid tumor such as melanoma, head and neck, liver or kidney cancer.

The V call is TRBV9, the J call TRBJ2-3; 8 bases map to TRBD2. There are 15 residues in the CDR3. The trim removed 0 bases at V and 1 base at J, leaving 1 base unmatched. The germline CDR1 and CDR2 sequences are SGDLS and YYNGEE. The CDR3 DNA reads TGTGCCAGCAGCGTAGCCGGGAGGGGCACAGATACGCAGTATTTT. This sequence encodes CASSVAGRGTDTQYF.

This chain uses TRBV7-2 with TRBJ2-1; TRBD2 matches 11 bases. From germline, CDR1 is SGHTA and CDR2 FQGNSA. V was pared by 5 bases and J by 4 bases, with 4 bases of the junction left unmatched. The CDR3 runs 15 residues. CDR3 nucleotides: TGTGCCAGCAGCAATGGACTAGCGGGTTACAATGAGCAGTTCTTC. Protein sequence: CASSNGLAGYNEQFF.

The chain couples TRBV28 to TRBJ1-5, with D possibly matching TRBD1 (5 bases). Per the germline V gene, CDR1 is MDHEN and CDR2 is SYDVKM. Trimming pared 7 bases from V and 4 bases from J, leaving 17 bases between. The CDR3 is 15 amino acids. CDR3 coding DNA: TGTGCCAGCACTCTAGAGGGACTGAGGAATCAGCCCCAGCATTTT. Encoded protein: CASTLEGLRNQPQHF.

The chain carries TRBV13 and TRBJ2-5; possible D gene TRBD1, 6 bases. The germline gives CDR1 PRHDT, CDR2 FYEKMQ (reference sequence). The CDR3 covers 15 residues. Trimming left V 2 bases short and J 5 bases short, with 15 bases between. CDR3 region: CASSLWGRAEETQYF. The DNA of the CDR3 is TGTGCCAGCAGCTTATGGGGGCGGGCGGAGGAGACCCAGTACTTC.

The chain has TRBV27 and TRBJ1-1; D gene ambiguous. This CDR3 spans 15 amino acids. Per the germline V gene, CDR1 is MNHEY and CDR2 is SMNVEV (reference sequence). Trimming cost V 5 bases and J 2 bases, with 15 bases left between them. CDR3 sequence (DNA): TGTGCCAGCAGTCCCCATGCGGGAGGTAACACTGAAGCTTTCTTT. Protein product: CASSPHAGGNTEAFF.

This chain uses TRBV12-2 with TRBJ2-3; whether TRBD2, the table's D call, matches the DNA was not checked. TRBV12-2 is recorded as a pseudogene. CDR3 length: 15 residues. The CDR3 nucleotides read TGTGCAAGTCGCTTAGCGCTAGGAGGTTCAGATACGCAGTATTTT. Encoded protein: CASRLALGGSDTQYF.

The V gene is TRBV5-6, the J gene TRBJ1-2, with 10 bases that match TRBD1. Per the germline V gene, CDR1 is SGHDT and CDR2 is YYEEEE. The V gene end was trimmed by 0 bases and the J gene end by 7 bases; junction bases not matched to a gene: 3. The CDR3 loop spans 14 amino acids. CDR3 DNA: TGTGCCAGCAGCTTGGTGGGACAGGGGTTTGGCTACACCTTC. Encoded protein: CASSLVGQGFGYTF. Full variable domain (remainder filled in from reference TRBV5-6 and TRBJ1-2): DAGVTQSPTHLIKTRGQQVTLRCSPKSGHDTVSWYQQALGQGPQFIFQYYEEEERQRGNFPDRFSGHQFPNYSSELNVNALLLGDSALYLCASSLVGQGFGYTFGSGTRLTVV.

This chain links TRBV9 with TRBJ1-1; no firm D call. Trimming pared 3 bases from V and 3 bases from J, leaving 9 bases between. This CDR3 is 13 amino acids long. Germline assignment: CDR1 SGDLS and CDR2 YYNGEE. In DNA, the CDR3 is TGTGCCAGCAGCGGATCTTTAGACACTGAAGCTTTCTTT. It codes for CASSGSLDTEAFF.

As DNA, the CDR3 is TGTGCCAGCAGTTCCCTGGGGGGGTACTACGAGCAGTACTTC. Translation gives CASSSLGGYYEQYF. This chain links TRBV28 with TRBJ2-7, with 7 positions matching TRBD2. The junction had 6 bases not matched to a gene; V was cut back by 4 bases and J by 3 bases. This CDR3 spans 14 amino acids. CDR1 and CDR2 (germline): MDHEN, SYDVKM.

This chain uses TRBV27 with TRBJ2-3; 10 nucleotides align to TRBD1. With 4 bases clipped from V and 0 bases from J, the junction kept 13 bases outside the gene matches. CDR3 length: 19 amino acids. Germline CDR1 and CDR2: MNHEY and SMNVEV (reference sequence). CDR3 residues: CASSSLYRGTGASTDTQYF. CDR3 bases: TGTGCCAGCAGTTCCCTATATAGGGGGACAGGGGCTAGCACAGATACGCAGTATTTT.

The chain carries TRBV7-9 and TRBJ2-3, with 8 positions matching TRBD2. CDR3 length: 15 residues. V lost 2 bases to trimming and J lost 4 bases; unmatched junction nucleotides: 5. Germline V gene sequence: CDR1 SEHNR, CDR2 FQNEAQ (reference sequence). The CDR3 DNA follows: TGTGCCAGCAGCTTACCGGGGGGGAGTGCAGATACGCAGTATTTT. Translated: CASSLPGGSADTQYF.

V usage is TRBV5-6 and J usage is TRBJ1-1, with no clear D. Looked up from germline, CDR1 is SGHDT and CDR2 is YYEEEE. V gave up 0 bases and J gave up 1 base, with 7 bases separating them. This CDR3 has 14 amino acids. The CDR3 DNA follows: TGTGCCAGCAGCTTGGCCCCAGGGAACACTGAAGCTTTCTTT. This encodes CASSLAPGNTEAFF.

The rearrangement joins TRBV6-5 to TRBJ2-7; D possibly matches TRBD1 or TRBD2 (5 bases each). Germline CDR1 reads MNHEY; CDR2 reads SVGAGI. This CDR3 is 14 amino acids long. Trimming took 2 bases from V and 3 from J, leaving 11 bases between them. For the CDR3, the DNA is TGTGCCAGCAGTTACGGGGGATTGAACTACGAGCAGTACTTC. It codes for CASSYGGLNYEQYF.

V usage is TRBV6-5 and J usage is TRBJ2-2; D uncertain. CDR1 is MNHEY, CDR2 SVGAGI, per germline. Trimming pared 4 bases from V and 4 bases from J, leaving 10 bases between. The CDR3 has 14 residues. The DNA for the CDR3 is TGTGCCAGCAGTTTCGATATAGGCACCGGGGAGCTGTTTTTT. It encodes CASSFDIGTGELFF.

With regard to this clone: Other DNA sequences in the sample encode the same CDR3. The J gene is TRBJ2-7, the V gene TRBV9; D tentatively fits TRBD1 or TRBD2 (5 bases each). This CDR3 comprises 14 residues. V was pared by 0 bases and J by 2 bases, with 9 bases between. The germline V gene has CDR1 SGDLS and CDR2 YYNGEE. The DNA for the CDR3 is TGTGCCAGCAGCGTAGGTGGGGGAACCTACGAGCAGTACTTC. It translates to CASSVGGGTYEQYF.

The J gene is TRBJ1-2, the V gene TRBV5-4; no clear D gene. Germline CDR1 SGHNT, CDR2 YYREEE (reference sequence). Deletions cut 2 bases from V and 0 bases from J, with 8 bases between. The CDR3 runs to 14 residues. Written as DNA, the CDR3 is TGTGCCAGCAGCTTTTGGGGTTCTAACTATGGCTACACCTTC. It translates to CASSFWGSNYGYTF.

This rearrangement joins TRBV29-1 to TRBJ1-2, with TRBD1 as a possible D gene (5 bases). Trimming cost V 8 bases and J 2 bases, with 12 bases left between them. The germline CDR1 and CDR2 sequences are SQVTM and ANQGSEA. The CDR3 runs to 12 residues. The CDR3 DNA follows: TGCAGCATCACGGACAAGAACTATGGCTACACCTTC. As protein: CSITDKNYGYTF. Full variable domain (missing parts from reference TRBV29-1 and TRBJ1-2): SAVISQKPSRDICQRGTSLTIQCQVDSQVTMMFWYRQQPGQSLTLIATANQGSEATYESGFVIDKFPISRPNLTFSTLTVSNMSPEDSSIYLCSITDKNYGYTFGSGTRLTVV.

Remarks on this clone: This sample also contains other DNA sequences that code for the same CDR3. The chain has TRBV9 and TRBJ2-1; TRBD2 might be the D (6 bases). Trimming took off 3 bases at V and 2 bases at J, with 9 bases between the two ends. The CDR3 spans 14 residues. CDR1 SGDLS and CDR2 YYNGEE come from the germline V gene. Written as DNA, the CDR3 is TGTGCCAGCAGCGCCGGGGGAACCTACAATGAGCAGTTCTTC. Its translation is CASSAGGTYNEQFF.

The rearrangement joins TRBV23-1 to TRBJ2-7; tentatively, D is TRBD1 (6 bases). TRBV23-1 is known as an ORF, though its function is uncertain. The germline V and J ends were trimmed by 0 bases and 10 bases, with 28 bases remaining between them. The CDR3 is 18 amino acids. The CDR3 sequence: CASSQSCPWDKLRDSQYF. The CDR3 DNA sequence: TGCGCCAGCAGTCAATCGTGCCCATGGGACAAGTTACGAGATTCACAGTACTTC.

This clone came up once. The CDR3 region is CAWSAQGGSVEQYF. CDR3 bases: TGTGCCTGGAGTGCACAGGGAGGCTCTGTTGAGCAGTACTTC. V gene TRBV30 combines with J gene TRBJ2-7; either TRBD1 or TRBD2 may supply D (6 bases each). CDR1 is GTSNPN, CDR2 SVGIG, per germline (reference sequence). The CDR3 consists of 14 residues. Trimming left V 1 base short and J 7 bases short, with 17 bases between.

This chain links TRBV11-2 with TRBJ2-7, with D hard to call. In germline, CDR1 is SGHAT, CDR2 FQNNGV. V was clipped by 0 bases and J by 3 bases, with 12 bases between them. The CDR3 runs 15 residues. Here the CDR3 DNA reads TGTGCCAGCAGCTTAGAATCGGGCACCTTCTACGAGCAGTACTTC. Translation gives CASSLESGTFYEQYF.